Listed below are T cell receptor beta chains from one sample, sequenced in a study of blood T cell repertoires in COVID-19. Profiled with immunoSEQ multiplex PCR; TCRdb holds only in-frame clones, not every one. The sample contains 110,000 to 150,000 clones, 70% to 90% of which appear only once. Sequencing was carried out using peripheral blood. Every receptor here comes from a woman aged 50 to 65 with acute or convalescent COVID-19. The CDR3 runs from the conserved cysteine through the conserved F or W. D genes are given only for firm matches. Size tells how often a clone was seen (once, few, many) or the class of an expanded clone, and some rows leave it out.

v_gene	j_gene	d_gene	abundance	CDR3nt	CDR3aa
TRBV5-6	TRBJ2-7	-	-	TGTGCCAGCAGCTATCTTTACGAGCAGTACTTC	CASSYLYEQYF
TRBV27	TRBJ1-6	-	few	TGTGCCAGCAGTTTAGGCAGGGTGGTGAATTCACCCCTCCACTTT	CASSLGRVVNSPLHF
TRBV18	TRBJ1-2	-	-	TGTGCCAGCTCACCAAGGTCGGGGGACTATGGCTACACCTTC	CASSPRSGDYGYTF
TRBV9	TRBJ1-4	-	-	TGTGCCAGCAGCGCCCTCCCGGACACAGAAAAACTGTTTTTT	CASSALPDTEKLFF
TRBV3-1/TRBV3-2	TRBJ2-5	-	-	TGTGCCAGCAGCCCGAGGGGGAGGGGGGAGACCCAGTACTTC	CASSPRGRGETQYF
TRBV7-2	TRBJ1-2	-	-	TGTGCCAGCAGCATAAATAACTATGGCTACACCTTC	CASSINNYGYTF
TRBV2	TRBJ1-1	-	-	TGTGCCAGCAGTTCAACAGGGATGGGGAACACTGAAGCTTTCTTT	CASSSTGMGNTEAFF
TRBV13	TRBJ2-1	TRBD1	few	TGTGCCAGCAGCTCCACAGGGGGTTACAATGAGCAGTTCTTC	CASSSTGGYNEQFF
TRBV9	TRBJ1-2	TRBD1	-	TGTGCCAGCAGCGTAGGACAGGGGGGAAATAACTATGGCTACACCTTC	CASSVGQGGNNYGYTF
TRBV7-2	TRBJ2-7	TRBD1	-	TGTGCCAGCAGCTCTCGACAGGGGGCGGATCTAGAGCAGTACTTC	CASSSRQGADLEQYF
TRBV18	TRBJ1-3	-	-	TGTGCCAGCTCACCAAACAGGGACGGAAACACCATATATTTT	CASSPNRDGNTIYF
TRBV28	TRBJ2-1	-	-	TGTGCCAGCACCCTGACAGACCCTTACAATAACGAGCAGTTCTTC	CASTLTDPYNNEQFF
TRBV5-1	TRBJ2-7	-	-	TGCGCCAGCAGCGCCTCTACAGGGCTCCCCTACGAGCAGTACTTC	CASSASTGLPYEQYF
TRBV7-9	TRBJ1-5	-	-	TGTGCCAGCAGCCGGACTCCTCGGGACACAGGTTGGCAGCTACCCCAGCATTTT	CASSRTPRDTGWQLPQHF
TRBV19	TRBJ1-2	TRBD1	-	TGTGCCAGTGGCTCTCCACCGACAGGGACCTATGGCTACACCTTC	CASGSPPTGTYGYTF
TRBV11-3	TRBJ2-1	TRBD1	few	TGTGCCAGCAGCTTTACAGGGGCTGTGGGGTACAATGAGCAGTTCTTC	CASSFTGAVGYNEQFF
TRBV4-2	TRBJ2-3	-	-	TGTGCCAGCAGCCAATCGCCGTGGGGGGAGGCCACAGATACGCAGTATTTT	CASSQSPWGEATDTQYF
TRBV28	TRBJ1-1	TRBD1	-	TGTGCCAGCAGTACCCCAGGGCAGGGGGCGGGTGTAGCTTTCTTT	CASSTPGQGAGVAFF
TRBV2	TRBJ2-7	-	-	TGTGCCAGCAGTTCAACGGGTTCCTCCTACGAGCAGTACTTC	CASSSTGSSYEQYF
TRBV7-2	TRBJ1-1	-	-	TGTGCCAGCAGCTTACAGTTGACAGGCGAAGCTTTCTTT	CASSLQLTGEAFF
TRBV7-2	TRBJ1-6	TRBD1	-	TGTGCCAGCAGCTCTACCCCGGGACAGGGGAATTCACCCCTCCACTTT	CASSSTPGQGNSPLHF
TRBV5-6	TRBJ1-5	TRBD1	-	TGTGCCAGCAGCTTACAGGGGAACCAGCCCCAGCATTTT	CASSLQGNQPQHF
TRBV25-1	TRBJ2-7	-	-	TGTGCCAGCAGTACTTACTACGAGCAGTACTTC	CASSTYYEQYF
TRBV3-1/TRBV3-2	TRBJ1-1	TRBD1	few	TGTGCCAGCAGCCTCGGGACAGGGATCCCCACTTACACTGAAGCTTTCTTT	CASSLGTGIPTYTEAFF
TRBV9	TRBJ1-4	TRBD1	-	TGTGCCAGCAGCGCCCAGACAGGGGCCGAGGGAAAACTGTTTTTT	CASSAQTGAEGKLFF
TRBV6-5	TRBJ1-1	-	-	TGTGCCAGCAGTTACTCCCCAGGAATAAACACTGAAGCTTTCTTT	CASSYSPGINTEAFF
TRBV7-9	TRBJ1-2	TRBD1	-	TGTGCCAGCAGCCCCGGACAGGGTTCCATTCCTAGCTATGGCTACACCTTC	CASSPGQGSIPSYGYTF
TRBV5-4	TRBJ2-5	-	-	TGTGCCAGCAGCTTGGGCGGGGCACGCCTACGACCACAAGAGACCCAGTACTTC	CASSLGGARLRPQETQYF
TRBV4-2	TRBJ2-1	TRBD2	once	TGTGCCAGCAGCCAAGATCTTCGCGGCGGGGGGGCAGGTGAGCAGTTCTTC	CASSQDLRGGGAGEQFF
TRBV19	TRBJ1-1	-	medium-sized	TGTGCCAGTAGTATTGGGGCCACGGCTGAAGCTTTCTTT	CASSIGATAEAFF
TRBV14	TRBJ2-7	-	-	TGTGCCAGCAGCCCCCGTGTCCAGGGTTACGAGCAGTACTTC	CASSPRVQGYEQYF
TRBV11-2	TRBJ2-3	TRBD2	-	TGTGCCAGCAGCTTAAATCCAGCGGGAAACACAGATACGCAGTATTTT	CASSLNPAGNTDTQYF
TRBV3-1/TRBV3-2	TRBJ2-5	TRBD2	-	TGTGCCAGCAGCCAAGCGGGAGGCGGGGCCGGGAAGACCCAGTACTTC	CASSQAGGGAGKTQYF
TRBV5-6	TRBJ1-4	-	-	TGTGCCAGCACGAAAAGCGATAATGAAAAACTGTTTTTT	CASTKSDNEKLFF
TRBV11-2	TRBJ2-7	-	-	TGTGCCAGCAGCTTAGTGGACTACCCATCCTACGAGCAGTACTTC	CASSLVDYPSYEQYF
TRBV9	TRBJ2-7	TRBD1	-	TGTGCCAGCAGCATCCGACAGGGCGGCGAGCAGTACTTC	CASSIRQGGEQYF
TRBV19	TRBJ2-7	TRBD1	-	TGTGCCAGTAGTGAGGGACAGGGGTACTACGAGCAGTACTTC	CASSEGQGYYEQYF
TRBV11-2	TRBJ2-1	-	once	TGTGCCAGCAGCTTAGAGGCGGGCTCCTACAATGAGCAGTTCTTC	CASSLEAGSYNEQFF
TRBV19	TRBJ1-1	-	few	TGTGCCAGTAGTACCCGGAGAGCCTCGAACACTGAAGCTTTCTTT	CASSTRRASNTEAFF
TRBV25-1	TRBJ1-3	-	-	TGTGCCAGCAGTGAGGTGGAGAAAAGTGGAAACACCATATATTTT	CASSEVEKSGNTIYF
TRBV12-3/TRBV12-4	TRBJ1-1	-	-	TGTGCCAGCAGAGGGAAAAGGGGCACTGAAGCTTTCTTT	CASRGKRGTEAFF
TRBV7-2	TRBJ1-5	-	-	TGTGCCAGCAGCTTAGTCGCAGGGGCGGGCAATCAGCCCCAGCATTTT	CASSLVAGAGNQPQHF
TRBV7-2	TRBJ2-5	-	once	TGTGCCAGCAGCTTAATGGGGAGCCAAGAGACCCAGTACTTC	CASSLMGSQETQYF
TRBV6-5	TRBJ2-7	-	-	TGTGCCAGCAGTTACTCGACACAGGGCCCCCACGAGCAGTACTTC	CASSYSTQGPHEQYF
TRBV15	TRBJ1-1	-	few	TGTGCCACCAGCAGAGATAAGGAGGGGATGAACACTGAAGCTTTCTTT	CATSRDKEGMNTEAFF
TRBV6-6	TRBJ1-2	TRBD1	-	TGTGCCACCTATACCGGGACAGCCTCTAACTATGGCTACACCTTC	CATYTGTASNYGYTF
TRBV19	TRBJ2-2	-	-	TGTGCCAGTAGTATAAACGAGATCACCGGGGAGCTGTTTTTT	CASSINEITGELFF
TRBV7-2	TRBJ2-5	TRBD2	-	TGTGCCAGCAGCTTAGGGGTCACTAGCGGGGGAGAGACCCAGTACTTC	CASSLGVTSGGETQYF
TRBV4-2	TRBJ1-1	TRBD1	-	TGTGCCAGCAGCCAAACTCGACAGGGGGCGACTGAAGCTTTCTTT	CASSQTRQGATEAFF
TRBV6-5	TRBJ1-5	-	-	TGTGCCAGCAGTTTGGACAGAGAAAATCAGCCCCAGCATTTT	CASSLDRENQPQHF
TRBV5-1	TRBJ1-1	TRBD1	-	TGCGCCAGCAGCCCTACAGGGGCGAACACTGAAGCTTTCTTT	CASSPTGANTEAFF
TRBV7-8	TRBJ2-7	TRBD2	-	TGTGCCAGCAGCTTATCGCGGGGGGCACTCGCCTACGAGCAGTACTTC	CASSLSRGALAYEQYF
TRBV7-2	TRBJ2-1	TRBD2	-	TGTGCCAGCACCCCTAAGGCCGCGGGCGGGGGGGCGGGTAATGAGCAGTTCTTC	CASTPKAAGGGAGNEQFF
TRBV6-5	TRBJ1-3	-	-	TGTGCCAGCAGTTATATCGACAGGCCCTCTGGAAACACCATATATTTT	CASSYIDRPSGNTIYF